What follows are 21 T cell receptor beta chains derived from one specimen sequenced in a study of vaccination effects on CD4 cells after COVID-19. Generated by immunoSEQ multiplex PCR, the TCRdb table keeps only in-frame clones and is missing some. This sample has about 40,000 clones, with approximately 70% found just once. Their antigens remain unidentified. Subsequent to approximately 11 days of culture, CD4+ T cells were isolated. Participants got two doses of BNT162b2 or mRNA-1273 vaccine. Sequenced material: CD4+ T cells from PBMCs cultured without peptide, taken after COVID-19 vaccination. These receptors were collected from a human donor who received a COVID-19 vaccine.

The table lists this clone with a few counts. The chain combines TRBV18 with TRBJ1-2; TRBD1 aligns across 8 bases. The CDR3 spans 15 residues. Looked up from germline, CDR1 is KGHSH and CDR2 is LQKENI. V lost 3 bases and J lost 2; bases outside the gene matches: 5. DNA for the CDR3: TGTGCCAGCTCACCGCGGACAGGGAGCAACTATGGCTACACCTTC. Protein: CASSPRTGSNYGYTF.

Only a few counts were recorded for this clone. The J gene is TRBJ2-2, the V gene TRBV19; tentative D call: TRBD2 (5 bases). Germline V lookup: CDR1 LNHDA, CDR2 SQIVND (reference sequence). The CDR3 totals 14 residues. With 3 bases removed from V and 6 bases from J, the gap between germline ends came to 11 bases. CDR3 amino acids: CASSIGGSSGELFF. The CDR3 DNA reads TGTGCCAGTAGTATCGGTGGGAGTTCCGGGGAGCTGTTTTTT.

This clone appeared a few times. J is TRBJ2-2 and V is TRBV30; D assignment may be TRBD1 or TRBD2 (5 bases each). Trimming removed 0 bases from V and 5 bases from J, with 10 bases in between. Germline CDR1 is GTSNPN and CDR2 is SVGIG (reference sequence). CDR3 size: 14 residues. This CDR3 is CAWSVGWGTGELFF. CDR3 nucleotide sequence: TGTGCCTGGAGTGTAGGCTGGGGGACCGGGGAGCTGTTTTTT.

Only a few counts were recorded for this clone. V is TRBV5-1 and J is TRBJ2-1; 8 bases are a match to TRBD2. This CDR3 is 15 amino acids long. J lost 8 bases, V lost 2 bases, and 9 bases had no gene match. CDR1 SGHRS and CDR2 YFSETQ come from the germline V gene. The CDR3 is CASSLRGLVPDEQFF. CDR3 bases: TGCGCCAGCAGCTTAAGGGGACTAGTTCCCGATGAGCAGTTCTTC.

The genes are TRBV6-5 and TRBJ1-3, with D unresolved. Between the trimmed V and J ends, which lost 6 bases and 0 bases, there was a span of 12 bases. This CDR3 is 15 amino acids long. Germline V lookup: CDR1 MNHEY, CDR2 SVGAGI. CDR3 nucleotides: TGTGCCAGCAGCTACCGTTGGAGCTCTGGAAACACCATATATTTT. Amino acid sequence: CASSYRWSSGNTIYF.

J is TRBJ2-2 and V is TRBV19; perhaps TRBD2 as D (5 bases). CDR1 LNHDA and CDR2 SQIVND come from the germline V gene (reference sequence). The CDR3 has 15 residues. Trimming stripped 6 bases from V and 2 bases from J, with 13 bases between. The CDR3 DNA follows: TGTGCCAGTAGGAAACTAGGAATAAACACCGGGGAGCTGTTTTTT. Translation gives CASRKLGINTGELFF.

V gene TRBV5-6 combines with J gene TRBJ2-5; TRBD1 might be the D (5 bases). The germline V and J ends were trimmed by 0 bases and 7 bases, with 13 bases remaining between them. From germline, CDR1 is SGHDT and CDR2 YYEEEE. The CDR3 has 14 amino acids. This CDR3 reads CASSLDSRVGTQYF. CDR3 DNA: TGTGCCAGCAGCTTGGATAGCAGGGTCGGGACCCAGTACTTC.

The chain links TRBV5-6 to TRBJ2-1; TRBD1 matches at 7 bases. The CDR3 sequence is 16 residues long. Germline trimming cut 0 bases from V and 2 bases from J; bases unmatched to any gene: 5. In germline, CDR1 is SGHDT, CDR2 YYEEEE. The CDR3 is CASSLVGDRPYNEQFF. DNA of the CDR3: TGTGCCAGCAGCTTGGTTGGGGACAGACCCTACAATGAGCAGTTCTTC.

V usage is TRBV2 and J usage is TRBJ1-3; no clear D. The CDR3 spans 18 residues. The germline gives CDR1 SNHLY, CDR2 FYNNEI. Between the trimmed V and J ends, which lost 6 bases and 0 bases, there was a span of 21 bases. This chain's CDR3 is CASRGPGLPKRSGNTIYF. The CDR3 nucleotides are TGTGCCAGCAGAGGACCGGGATTACCCAAACGCTCTGGAAACACCATATATTTT.

This clone occurred a few times. The rearrangement joins TRBV5-1 to TRBJ1-2; D is uncertain. Germline-derived CDR1 and CDR2 are SGHRS and YFSETQ. The CDR3 runs 12 residues. The germline V and J ends were trimmed by 4 bases and 6 bases, with 10 bases remaining between them. CDR3 nucleotides: TGCGCCAGCAGCCCCACAGCGAATGGCTACACCTTC. Translated, it gives CASSPTANGYTF.

The chain has TRBV5-4 and TRBJ1-1, with D hard to call. Germline CDR1 reads SGHNT; CDR2 reads YYREEE (reference sequence). The CDR3 runs 13 residues. With 6 bases removed from V and 2 bases from J, the gap between germline ends came to 11 bases. The CDR3 sequence is CASNPAGNTEAFF. CDR3 coding DNA: TGTGCCAGCAATCCTGCGGGAAACACTGAAGCTTTCTTT.

This clone has more than one count but fewer than ten. The chain recombines TRBV2 with TRBJ2-1; D unclear. Germline V lookup: CDR1 SNHLY, CDR2 FYNNEI. CDR3 length equals 11 residues. Trimming cost V 4 bases and J 6 bases, with 4 bases left between them. CDR3 nucleotides: TGTGCCAGCAGTGGGAGCAATGAGCAGTTCTTC. It specifies CASSGSNEQFF.

The V gene is TRBV11-2, the J gene TRBJ2-7; 9 positions agree with TRBD1. This CDR3 spans 14 amino acids. In germline, CDR1 is SGHAT, CDR2 FQNNGV. V was clipped by 5 bases and J by 2 bases; unmatched bases: 4. The CDR3 DNA is TGTGCCAGCAGCCATGGGACAGGGCCCTACGAGCAGTACTTC. Translating gives CASSHGTGPYEQYF.

The CDR3: CASSFAVAKNIQYF. The DNA for the CDR3 is TGTGCCAGCAGTTTCGCCGTAGCCAAAAACATTCAGTACTTC. J is TRBJ2-4 and V is TRBV27; D not certain. This CDR3 contains 14 residues. The V end was cut by 3 bases, the J end by 0 bases, with 6 bases between. Germline V gives CDR1 MNHEY, CDR2 SMNVEV (reference sequence).

The V and J genes are TRBV5-1 and TRBJ1-3, with a possible D match to TRBD1 (6 bases). Trimming took 2 bases from V and 0 from J, leaving 12 bases between them. In germline, CDR1 is SGHRS, CDR2 YFSETQ. There are 16 residues in the CDR3. In DNA form, the CDR3 reads TGCGCCAGCAGCTTTGACAGGCCTAGCTCTGGAAACACCATATATTTT. Translation: CASSFDRPSSGNTIYF.

The chain is built from TRBV9 and TRBJ2-5; 16 bases match TRBD2. With 4 bases clipped from V and 2 bases from J, the junction kept 5 bases outside the gene matches. The germline gives CDR1 SGDLS, CDR2 YYNGEE. The CDR3 sequence is 17 residues long. The CDR3 sequence is CASSPGLAGGLQETQYF. In nucleotides, the CDR3 is TGTGCCAGCAGCCCGGGACTAGCGGGGGGGTTACAAGAGACCCAGTACTTC.

This clone was observed a handful of times. The J gene is TRBJ1-2, the V gene TRBV11-2, with a weak D call TRBD1 (6 bases). Germline-derived CDR1 and CDR2 are SGHAT and FQNNGV. The CDR3 has 13 amino acids. Trimming pared 9 bases from V and 2 bases from J, leaving 13 bases between. In DNA form, the CDR3 reads TGTGCCAGTAAGCGGGGGGGCAACTATGGCTACACCTTC. Protein product: CASKRGGNYGYTF.

This clone was detected only a few times. The V and J genes are TRBV6-6 and TRBJ1-2, with D tentatively TRBD1 (6 bases). V was pared by 2 bases and J by 5 bases, with 9 bases between. Germline CDR1 and CDR2: MNHNY and SVGAGI (reference sequence). The CDR3 is 13 residues long. In DNA form, the CDR3 reads TGTGCCAGCAGTTACGTACAGGGTTATGGCTACACCTTC. Encoded protein: CASSYVQGYGYTF.

CDR3 DNA sequence: TGTGCAAGTCGCTTCTGCTCGTGCAGGGGCACAGATACGCAGTATTTT. Translation: CASRFCSCRGTDTQYF. This chain connects TRBV12-2 to TRBJ2-3; the DNA was not used to check the table's D call, TRBD1. TRBV12-2 is described as a pseudogene. The CDR3 is 16 amino acids.

The genes are TRBV5-4 and TRBJ2-1; perhaps TRBD2 as D (6 bases). Between the trimmed V and J ends, which lost 1 base and 2 bases, there was a span of 10 bases. The CDR3 is 15 amino acids. Germline CDR1 and CDR2: SGHNT and YYREEE (reference sequence). DNA for the CDR3: TGTGCCAGCAGCTTGAGCTTAGCGGCCTACAATGAGCAGTTCTTC. It encodes CASSLSLAAYNEQFF. The full variable domain, in which reference TRBV5-4 and TRBJ2-1 provide the parts outside the CDR3, is ETGVTQSPTHLIKTRGQQVTLRCSSQSGHNTVSWYQQALGQGPQFIFQYYREEENGRGNFPPRFSGLQFPNYSSELNVNALELDDSALYLCASSLSLAAYNEQFFGPGTRLTVL.

This rearrangement joins TRBV3-1 (or the pseudogene TRBV3-2) to TRBJ2-5; D gene unclear. This CDR3 is 15 amino acids long. Trimming removed 0 bases at V and 1 base at J, with 9 bases between. Germline assignment: CDR1 LGHDT and CDR2 YNNKEL (reference sequence). As DNA, the CDR3 is TGTGCCAGCAGCCAAGATCGAGGCTTCCAAGAGACCCAGTACTTC. Its translation is CASSQDRGFQETQYF.